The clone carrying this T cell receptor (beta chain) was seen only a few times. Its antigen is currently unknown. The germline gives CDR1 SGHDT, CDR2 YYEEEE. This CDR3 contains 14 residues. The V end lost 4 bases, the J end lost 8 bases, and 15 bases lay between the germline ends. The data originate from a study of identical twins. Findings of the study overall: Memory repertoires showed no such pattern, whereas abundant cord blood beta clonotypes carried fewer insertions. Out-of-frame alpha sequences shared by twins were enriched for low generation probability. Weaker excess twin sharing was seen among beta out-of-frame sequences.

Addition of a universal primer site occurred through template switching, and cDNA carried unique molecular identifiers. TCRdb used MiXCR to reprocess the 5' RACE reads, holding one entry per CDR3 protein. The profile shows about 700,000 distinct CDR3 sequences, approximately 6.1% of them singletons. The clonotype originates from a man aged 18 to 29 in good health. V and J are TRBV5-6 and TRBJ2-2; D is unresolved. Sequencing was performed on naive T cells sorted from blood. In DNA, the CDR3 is TGTGCCAGCAGCCTGGGAAGACCCAGGGGGGAGCTGTTTTTT. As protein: CASSLGRPRGELFF.